This T cell receptor beta chain is from a study of blood T cell repertoires in COVID-19. About the research overall: Sites in the United States, Italy and Spain provided acute and convalescent COVID-19 samples. T cells, B-cell-depleted T cells, or PBMCs supplied cDNA or gDNA.

Methods used by the authors: Amplification of reference gene primers was used by the study to estimate nucleated cell counts. Assay used: immunoSEQ multiplex PCR; TCRdb lists only in-frame clones, some missing. V and J calls and clone size are given by that table; D and trimming were obtained from the DNA. The table shows 85,000 to 110,000 clones, with approximately 88% occurring only once. The CDR3 sequence is 14 residues long. With 3 bases removed from V and 5 bases from J, the gap between germline ends came to 14 bases. CDR1 SGHRS and CDR2 YFSETQ come from the germline V gene. The sample taken for sequencing was peripheral blood. The chain couples TRBV5-1 to TRBJ1-2; the D gene is possibly TRBD1 (5 bases). This receptor was taken from a human donor in a cohort sampled during active COVID-19. CDR3: CASSWGLTPYGYTF. CDR3 sequence (DNA): TGCGCCAGCAGCTGGGGACTTACCCCTTATGGCTACACCTTC.